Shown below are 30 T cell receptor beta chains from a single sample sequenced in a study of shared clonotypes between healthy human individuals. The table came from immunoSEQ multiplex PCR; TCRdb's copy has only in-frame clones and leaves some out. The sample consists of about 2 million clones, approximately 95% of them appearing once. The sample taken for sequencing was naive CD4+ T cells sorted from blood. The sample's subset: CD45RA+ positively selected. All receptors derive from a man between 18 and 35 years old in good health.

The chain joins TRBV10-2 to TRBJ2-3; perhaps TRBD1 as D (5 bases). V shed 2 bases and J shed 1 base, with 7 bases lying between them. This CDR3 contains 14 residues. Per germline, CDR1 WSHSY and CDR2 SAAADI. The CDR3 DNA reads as TGCGCCAGCAGTGAGGTGGGGCGCACAGATACGCAGTATTTT. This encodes CASSEVGRTDTQYF.

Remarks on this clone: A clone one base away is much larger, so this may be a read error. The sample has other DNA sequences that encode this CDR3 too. The CDR3 DNA reads as TGTGCCAGCAGCTCCTTGGTGGGCACTGAAGCCTTCTTT. Protein product: CASSSLVGTEAFF. V usage is TRBV7-2 and J usage is TRBJ1-1; D not certain. The CDR3 has 13 residues. Looked up from germline, CDR1 is SGHTA and CDR2 is FQGNSA. Full variable domain (missing parts from reference TRBV7-2 and TRBJ1-1): GAGVSQSPSNKVTEKGKDVELRCDPISGHTALYWYRQSLGQGLEFLIYFQGNSAPDKSGLPSDRFSAERTGGSVSTLTIQRTQQEDSAVYLCASSSLVGTEAFFGQGTRLTVV.

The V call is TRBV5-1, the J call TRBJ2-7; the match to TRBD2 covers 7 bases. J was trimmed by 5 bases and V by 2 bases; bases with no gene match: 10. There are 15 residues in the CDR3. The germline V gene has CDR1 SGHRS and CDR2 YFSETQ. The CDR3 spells CASSFGGRAFDEQYF. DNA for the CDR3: TGCGCCAGCAGCTTTGGTGGGAGGGCCTTCGACGAGCAGTACTTC.

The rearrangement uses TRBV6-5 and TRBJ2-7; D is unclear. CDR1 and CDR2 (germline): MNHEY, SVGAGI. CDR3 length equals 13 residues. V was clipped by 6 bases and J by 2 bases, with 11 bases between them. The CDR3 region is CASRAQAAYEQYF. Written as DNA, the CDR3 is TGTGCCAGCAGAGCCCAGGCCGCCTACGAGCAGTACTTC.

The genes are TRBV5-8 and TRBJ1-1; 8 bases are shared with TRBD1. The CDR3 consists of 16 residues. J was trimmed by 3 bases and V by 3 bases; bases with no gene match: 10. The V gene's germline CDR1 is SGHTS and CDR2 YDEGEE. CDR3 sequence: CASSWDQGASDTEAFF. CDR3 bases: TGTGCCAGCAGCTGGGATCAGGGGGCGAGCGACACTGAAGCTTTCTTT.

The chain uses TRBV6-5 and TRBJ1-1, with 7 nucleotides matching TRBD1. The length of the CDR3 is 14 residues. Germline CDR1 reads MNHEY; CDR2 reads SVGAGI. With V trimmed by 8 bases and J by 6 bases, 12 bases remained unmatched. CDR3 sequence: CASCSRGLGAEAFF. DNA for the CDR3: TGTGCCAGCTGCTCTAGGGGGCTGGGGGCTGAAGCTTTCTTT.

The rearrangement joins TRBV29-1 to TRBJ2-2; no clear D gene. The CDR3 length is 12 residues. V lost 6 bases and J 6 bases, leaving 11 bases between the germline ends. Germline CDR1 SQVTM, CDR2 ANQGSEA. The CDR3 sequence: CSVALGSGELFF. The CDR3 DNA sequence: TGCAGCGTGGCCCTGGGGTCCGGGGAGCTGTTTTTT.

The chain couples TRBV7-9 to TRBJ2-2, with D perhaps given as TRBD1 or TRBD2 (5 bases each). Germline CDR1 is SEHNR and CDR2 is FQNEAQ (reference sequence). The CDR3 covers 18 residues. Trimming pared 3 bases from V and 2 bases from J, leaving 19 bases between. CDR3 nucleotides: TGTGCCAGCAGCTTCGGCTCGGGGCGACTATCCAACACCGGGGAGCTGTTTTTT. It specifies CASSFGSGRLSNTGELFF.

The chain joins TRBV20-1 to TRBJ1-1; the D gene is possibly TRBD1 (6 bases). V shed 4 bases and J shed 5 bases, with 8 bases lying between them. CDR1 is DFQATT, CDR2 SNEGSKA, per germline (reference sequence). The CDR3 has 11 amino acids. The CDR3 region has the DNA TGCAGTGCTACAGGACAGACTGAAGCTTTCTTT. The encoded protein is CSATGQTEAFF.

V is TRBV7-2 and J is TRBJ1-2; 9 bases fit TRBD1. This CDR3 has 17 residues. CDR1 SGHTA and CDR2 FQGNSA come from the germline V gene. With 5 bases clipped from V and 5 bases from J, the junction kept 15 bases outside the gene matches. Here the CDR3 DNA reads TGTGCCAGCAGCGTTACAGGGGGCGCGAAGCCTGATTATGGCTACACCTTC. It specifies CASSVTGGAKPDYGYTF.

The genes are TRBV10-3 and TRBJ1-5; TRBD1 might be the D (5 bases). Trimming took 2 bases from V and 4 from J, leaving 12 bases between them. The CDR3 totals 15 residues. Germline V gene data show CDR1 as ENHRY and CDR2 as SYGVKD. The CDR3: CAISEDGTVNQPQHF. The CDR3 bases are TGTGCCATCAGTGAGGACGGGACGGTTAATCAGCCCCAGCATTTT.

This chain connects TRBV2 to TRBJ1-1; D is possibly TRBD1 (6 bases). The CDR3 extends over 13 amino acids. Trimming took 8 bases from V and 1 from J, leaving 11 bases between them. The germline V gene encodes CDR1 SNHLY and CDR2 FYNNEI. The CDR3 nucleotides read TGTGCCAGCCTTAACAGGGAGAACACTGAAGCTTTCTTT. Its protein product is CASLNRENTEAFF.

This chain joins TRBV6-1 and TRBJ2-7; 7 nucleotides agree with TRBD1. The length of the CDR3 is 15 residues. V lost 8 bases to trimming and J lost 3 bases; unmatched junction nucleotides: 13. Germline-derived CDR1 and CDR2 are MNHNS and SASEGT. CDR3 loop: CASGLETGTLYEQYF. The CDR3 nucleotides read TGTGCCAGCGGCTTAGAGACAGGGACCCTCTACGAGCAGTACTTC.

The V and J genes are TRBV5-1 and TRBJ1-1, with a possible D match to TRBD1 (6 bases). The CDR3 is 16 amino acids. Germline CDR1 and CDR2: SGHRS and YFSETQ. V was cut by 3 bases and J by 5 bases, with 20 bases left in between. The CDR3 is CASSSGTKEGKTEAFF. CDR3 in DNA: TGCGCCAGCAGCTCCGGGACAAAGGAGGGGAAAACTGAAGCTTTCTTT.

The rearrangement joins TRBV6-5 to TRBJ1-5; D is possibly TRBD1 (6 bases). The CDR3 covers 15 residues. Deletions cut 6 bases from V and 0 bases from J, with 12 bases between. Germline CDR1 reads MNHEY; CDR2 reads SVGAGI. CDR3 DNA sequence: TGTGCCAGCAGACCAGGGGCGGTTAGCAATCAGCCCCAGCATTTT. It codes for CASRPGAVSNQPQHF.

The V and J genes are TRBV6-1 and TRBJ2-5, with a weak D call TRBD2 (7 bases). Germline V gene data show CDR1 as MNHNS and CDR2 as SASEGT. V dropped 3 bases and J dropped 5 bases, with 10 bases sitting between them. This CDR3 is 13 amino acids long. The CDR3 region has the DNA TGTGCCAGCAGTGACGGGGGGCCGGAGACCCAGTACTTC. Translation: CASSDGGPETQYF.

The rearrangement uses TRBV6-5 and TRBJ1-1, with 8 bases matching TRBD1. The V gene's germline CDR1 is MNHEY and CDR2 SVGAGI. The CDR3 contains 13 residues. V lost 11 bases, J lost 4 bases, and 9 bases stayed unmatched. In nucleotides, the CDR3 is TGTGCCGGATCCGGGACAGGCGGCACTGAAGCTTTCTTT. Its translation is CAGSGTGGTEAFF.

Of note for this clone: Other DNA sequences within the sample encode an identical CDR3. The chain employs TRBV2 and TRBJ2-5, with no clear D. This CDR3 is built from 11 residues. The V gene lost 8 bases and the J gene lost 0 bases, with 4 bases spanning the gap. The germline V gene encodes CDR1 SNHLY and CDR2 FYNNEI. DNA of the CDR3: TGTGCCAGCGGGTACCAAGAGACCCAGTACTTC. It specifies CASGYQETQYF.

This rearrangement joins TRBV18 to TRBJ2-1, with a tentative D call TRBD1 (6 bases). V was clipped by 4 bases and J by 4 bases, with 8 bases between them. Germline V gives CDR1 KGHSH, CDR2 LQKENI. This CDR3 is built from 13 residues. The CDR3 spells CASSLDRYNEQFF. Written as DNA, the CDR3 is TGTGCCAGCTCACTTGACAGGTACAATGAGCAGTTCTTC.

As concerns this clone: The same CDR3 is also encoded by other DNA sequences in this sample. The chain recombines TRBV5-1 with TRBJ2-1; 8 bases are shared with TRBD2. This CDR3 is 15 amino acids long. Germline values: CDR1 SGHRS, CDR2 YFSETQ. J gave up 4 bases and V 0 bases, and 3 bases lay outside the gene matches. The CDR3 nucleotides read TGCGCCAGCAGCTTGGGACTAGCGAATTACAATGAGCAGTTCTTC. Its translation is CASSLGLANYNEQFF.

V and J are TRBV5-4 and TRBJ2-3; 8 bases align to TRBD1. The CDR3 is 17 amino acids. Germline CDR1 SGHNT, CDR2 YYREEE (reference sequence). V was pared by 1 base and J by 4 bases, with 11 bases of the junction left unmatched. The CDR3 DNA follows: TGTGCCAGCAGCTTGTGGGCAGGGGGCTCTAGCTCAGATACGCAGTATTTT. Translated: CASSLWAGGSSSDTQYF.

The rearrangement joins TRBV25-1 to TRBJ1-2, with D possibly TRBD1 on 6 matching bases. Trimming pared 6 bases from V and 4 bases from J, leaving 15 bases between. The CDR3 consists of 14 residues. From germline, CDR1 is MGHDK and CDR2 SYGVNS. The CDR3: CASSAGDRLYGYTF. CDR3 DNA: TGTGCCAGCAGCGCCGGCGACAGGCTCTATGGCTACACCTTC.

In DNA, the CDR3 is TGTGCCAGCAGTGAAATAATAGGGGCAGGGGAGCAGTACTTC. Its translation is CASSEIIGAGEQYF. The gene calls are TRBV6-1 and TRBJ2-7, with a weak D call TRBD1 (5 bases). The CDR3 sequence is 14 residues long. Germline V gene sequence: CDR1 MNHNS, CDR2 SASEGT. V was pared by 2 bases and J by 7 bases, with 15 bases between.

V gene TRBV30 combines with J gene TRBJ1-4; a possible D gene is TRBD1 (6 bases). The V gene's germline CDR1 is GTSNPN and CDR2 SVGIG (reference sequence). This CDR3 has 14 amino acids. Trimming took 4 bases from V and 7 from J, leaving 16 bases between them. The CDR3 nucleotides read TGTGCCTGGAACATTTGGGGGCCGGGTGAAAAACTGTTTTTT. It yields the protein CAWNIWGPGEKLFF.

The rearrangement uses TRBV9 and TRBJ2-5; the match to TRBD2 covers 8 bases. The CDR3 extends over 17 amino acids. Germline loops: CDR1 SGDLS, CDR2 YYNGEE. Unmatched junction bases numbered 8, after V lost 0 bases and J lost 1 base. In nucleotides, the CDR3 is TGTGCCAGCAGCGTAGGGGGAGCGGGAGTACGCCAAGAGACCCAGTACTTC. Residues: CASSVGGAGVRQETQYF.

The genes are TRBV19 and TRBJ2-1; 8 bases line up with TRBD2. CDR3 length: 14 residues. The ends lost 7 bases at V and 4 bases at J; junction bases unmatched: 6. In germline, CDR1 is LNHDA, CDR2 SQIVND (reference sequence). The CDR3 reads CASTPSGPYNEQFF. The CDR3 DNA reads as TGTGCCAGTACCCCTAGCGGGCCATACAATGAGCAGTTCTTC.

The CDR3 sequence: CASSLDSDEQFF. DNA of the CDR3: TGTGCCAGCAGCTTAGATTCGGATGAGCAGTTCTTC. The chain couples TRBV11-3 to TRBJ2-1; no firm D call. Germline CDR1 SGHNT, CDR2 YENEEA. The length of the CDR3 is 12 residues. Trimming pared 0 bases from V and 8 bases from J, leaving 5 bases between.

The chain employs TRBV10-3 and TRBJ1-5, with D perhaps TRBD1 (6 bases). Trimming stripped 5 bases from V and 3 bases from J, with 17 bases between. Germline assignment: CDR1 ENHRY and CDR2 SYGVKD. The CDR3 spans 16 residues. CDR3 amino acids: CAISTSGGQLNQPQHF. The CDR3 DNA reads TGTGCCATCAGTACTTCAGGTGGACAGCTCAATCAGCCCCAGCATTTT.

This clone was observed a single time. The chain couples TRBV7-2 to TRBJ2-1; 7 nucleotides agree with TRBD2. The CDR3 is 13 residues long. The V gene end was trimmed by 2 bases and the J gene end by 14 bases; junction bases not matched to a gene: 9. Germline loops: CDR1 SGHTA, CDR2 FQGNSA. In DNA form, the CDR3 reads TGTGCCAGCAGCTTAAGAGCGGGACTTAACAAGTTCTTC. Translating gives CASSLRAGLNKFF. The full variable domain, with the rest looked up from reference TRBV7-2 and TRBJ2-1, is GAGVSQSPSNKVTEKGKDVELRCDPISGHTALYWYRQSLGQGLEFLIYFQGNSAPDKSGLPSDRFSAERTGGSVSTLTIQRTQQEDSAVYLCASSLRAGLNKFFGPGTRLTVL.

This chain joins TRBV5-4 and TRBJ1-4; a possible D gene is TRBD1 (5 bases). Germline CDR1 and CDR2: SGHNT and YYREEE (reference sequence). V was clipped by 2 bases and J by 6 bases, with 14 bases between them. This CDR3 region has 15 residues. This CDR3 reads CASSFFGGSYEKLFF. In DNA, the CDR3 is TGTGCCAGCAGCTTTTTCGGGGGTAGTTATGAAAAACTGTTTTTT.